This TCR beta chain was found in a study of T cells expressing NK-cell markers. The CDR3 covers 15 residues. Germline V gene sequence: CDR1 SGHAT, CDR2 FQNNGV. Template switching by 5'RACE with UMIs generated the TCR beta cDNA. TCRdb re-called the 5' RACE reads and shows each CDR3 protein once, DNA omitted. In total, the table holds some 340,000 distinct CDR3 sequences. The TCR comes from a man aged 18 to 69 in good health. The sequenced sample consisted of blood T cells: a sorted CD56 or NKG2C T cell subset, CD4+ or CD8+ T cells, or bulk PBMC T cells (not recorded which). V is TRBV11-2 and J is TRBJ2-7; the TCRdb D gene call, TRBD1, has no DNA to confirm it. CDR3 sequence reads: CASSFEGQGASEQYF.